Listed below are T cell receptor beta chains from one sample, sequenced in a study of T cell repertoires in cytomegalovirus infection. TCRdb analysed the reads with MiXCR anew, one entry per CDR3 protein. This sample has 450,000 to 550,000 distinct CDR3 sequences, with about two fifths found just once. The antigens of these receptors remain unknown. The sequencing used cultured PBMCs, collected from culture after CMV antigen stimulation. These receptors all come from a human donor in good health (CMV status not recorded). Some clones in this sample may be carry-over from other donors' samples. Both conserved end residues are part of each CDR3. A D gene is named only where the DNA matches it firmly. Rows may omit the clone size; those that give it use once, few, many or a size class.

TRBJ1-2	13	.	.	TRBV6-2/TRBV6-3	TGTGCCAGCAGTGTGCTCCTGAACTGTGGCTACACCTTC	CASSVLLNCGYTF
TRBJ1-5	14	.	.	TRBV12-3/TRBV12-4	TGTGCCAGCAGTTTTCACGCCCCCGGGCAGCCCCAGCATTTT	CASSFHAPGQPQHF
TRBJ2-2	18	.	TRBD2	TRBV7-8	TGTGCCAGCAGCTTAACGACTAGCGGGGGGCCGGGGACCGGGGAGCTGTTTTTT	CASSLTTSGGPGTGELFF
TRBJ2-7	14	.	.	TRBV7-2	TGTGCCAGCAGCTCAGCACGCCAGGGGTACGAGCAGTACTTC	CASSSARQGYEQYF
TRBJ2-7	11	.	.	TRBV7-6	TGTGCCAGCAGCCGGGACACAAGAGAGTACTTC	CASSRDTREYF
TRBJ2-7	14	.	TRBD2	TRBV7-2	TGTGCCAGCAACTGGGACTACCGAGGCTACGAGCAGTACTTC	CASNWDYRGYEQYF
TRBJ2-5	11	.	.	TRBV12-3/TRBV12-4	TGTGCCAGCGGGGTCGAGGAGACCCAGTACTTC	CASGVEETQYF
TRBJ2-6	13	.	.	TRBV29-1	TGCAGCGTTGAACAGGCTGGGGCCAACGTCCTGACTTTC	CSVEQAGANVLTF
TRBJ1-1	11	.	.	TRBV29-1	TGCAGCGTTGTGATTTACACTGAAGCTTTCTTT	CSVVIYTEAFF
TRBJ1-1	15	few	.	TRBV19	TGTGCCAGTACAGGGAAGGGCCTTCATGGCACTGAAGCTTTCTTT	CASTGKGLHGTEAFF
TRBJ1-4	15	.	.	TRBV2	TGTGCCAGCAGTGACAGGGGAAACACTAATGAAAAACTGTTTTTT	CASSDRGNTNEKLFF
TRBJ1-6	15	few	.	TRBV7-2	TGTGCCAGCAGCTCTCTGGGAGGATATAATTCACCCCTCCACTTT	CASSSLGGYNSPLHF
TRBJ2-2	13	.	.	TRBV19	TGTGCCAGTAGTCCAGGGTTCCCCGGGGAGCTGTTTTTT	CASSPGFPGELFF
TRBJ1-1	15	.	.	TRBV7-2	TGTGCCAGCAGCTTGGGGTCAACTATGAACACTGAAGCTTTCTTT	CASSLGSTMNTEAFF
TRBJ2-7	13	few	.	TRBV6-1	TGTGCCAGCAGCGGACATTCTTACTACGAGCAGTACTTC	CASSGHSYYEQYF
TRBJ2-7	16	.	TRBD2	TRBV10-3	TGTGCCATCACCTCGAGGACTAGCGGGGGGACCTACGAGCAGTACTTC	CAITSRTSGGTYEQYF
TRBJ2-1	11	.	TRBD2	TRBV6-5	TGTGCCAGCACCTACCAGGGACTAACCTTCTTC	CASTYQGLTFF
TRBJ1-1	15	many	TRBD1	TRBV24-1	TGTGCCACCAGTGAACCGAACAGGGGTTTCGCTGAAGCTTTCTTT	CATSEPNRGFAEAFF
TRBJ2-3	15	.	TRBD1	TRBV12-3/TRBV12-4	TGTGCCAGCAGGCCCGGGACAGGGGTTTCAGATACGCAGTATTTT	CASRPGTGVSDTQYF
TRBJ1-1	17	.	.	TRBV27	TGTGCCAGCAGTCCTCTGCAGGCGGTGATATCGAACACTGAAGCTTTCTTT	CASSPLQAVISNTEAFF
TRBJ2-1	13	.	.	TRBV9	TGTGCCAGCAGCCCCCCGCTCAACAATGAGCAGTTCTTC	CASSPPLNNEQFF
TRBJ1-6	15	.	.	TRBV4-1	TGCGCCAGCAGCCATTCAATCCTCGGCAATTCACCCCTCCACTTT	CASSHSILGNSPLHF
TRBJ2-1	13	.	.	TRBV29-1	TGCAGCGTTCCCGGGACATCCTACAATGAGCAGTTCTTC	CSVPGTSYNEQFF
TRBJ1-4	18	.	.	TRBV23-1	TGCGCCAGCAGTCAAAAAACTCCGATATCCCCCCTTAATGAAAAACTGTTTTTT	CASSQKTPISPLNEKLFF
TRBJ2-1	13	.	.	TRBV7-4	TGTGCCAGCAGCTTAAGGGGCGCCGATGAGCAGTTGTTC	CASSLRGADEQLF
TRBJ1-1	14	.	.	TRBV27	TGTGCCATCAAAAGCCCCATGGGGAACACTGAAGCTTTCTTT	CAIKSPMGNTEAFF
TRBJ2-1	16	.	TRBD2	TRBV5-1	TGCGCCAGCAGCTCCCTTCTCGGGGGGGACTACAATGAGCAGTTCTTC	CASSSLLGGDYNEQFF
TRBJ2-7	15	many	TRBD1	TRBV7-2	TGTGCCAGCAGCTGGGACAGGGACAGAACAAACGAGCAGTACTTC	CASSWDRDRTNEQYF
TRBJ2-7	14	few	.	TRBV11-2	TGTGCCAGCAGCCCACGACAGGAGCTCTACGAGCAGTACTTC	CASSPRQELYEQYF
TRBJ2-3	15	.	.	TRBV14	TGTGCCAGCGGTGGTCCGTGGGGCGGAACAGATACGCAGTATTTT	CASGGPWGGTDTQYF
TRBJ2-3	13	.	.	TRBV7-6	TGTGCCAGCAGCTGGGGGACGTCAGATACGCAGTATTTT	CASSWGTSDTQYF
TRBJ2-1	16	.	TRBD2	TRBV7-2	TGTGCCAGCAGCCCTCTAGCGGGGACTGATCAGCACGAGCAGTTCTTC	CASSPLAGTDQHEQFF
TRBJ2-1	11	.	.	TRBV12-3/TRBV12-4	TGTGCCACTGCGCTGCGGGATGAGCAGTTCTTC	CATALRDEQFF
TRBJ1-5	12	.	TRBD1	TRBV20-1	TGCAGTGCTACGGGACAGGGTCAGCCCCAGCATTTT	CSATGQGQPQHF
TRBJ1-2	15	.	TRBD1	TRBV5-5	TGTGCCAGCAGCCCGGACGTTGGCAGGGGGGATGGCTACACCTTC	CASSPDVGRGDGYTF
TRBJ1-2	14	.	TRBD1	TRBV10-3	TGTGCCATCAGTGAGGGGGACAGAATCCATGGCTACACCTTC	CAISEGDRIHGYTF
TRBJ1-6	11	few	.	TRBV7-2	TGTGCCAGCAGCCCTCAGGGGACCCTCCACTTT	CASSPQGTLHF
TRBJ2-7	16	.	TRBD2	TRBV20-1	TGCAGTGCTAGAGGGCGTGCGGGAGGGCCTGGGTACGAGCAGTACTTC	CSARGRAGGPGYEQYF
TRBJ1-6	15	.	.	TRBV19	TGTGCCAGTATTCAGCCCCAAGAAGCAAATTCACCCCTCCACTTT	CASIQPQEANSPLHF
TRBJ2-7	13	.	.	TRBV9	TGTGCCAGCAGCGGGGGGGCGTCTACGGAGCAGTACTTC	CASSGGASTEQYF